These 14 T cell receptor beta chains came from one sample sequenced in a study of blood T cell repertoires in COVID-19. Clones were sequenced by immunoSEQ multiplex PCR, and TCRdb holds only the in-frame ones, with some missing. The sample lists about 240,000 clones, about four fifths seen once, with approximately 3.8% in the top ten. The specimen sequenced was PBMCs or T cells enriched from blood (not recorded which). Receptor source: a middle-aged woman who had been exposed to COVID-19.

The chain has TRBV27 and TRBJ1-3; unclear D gene. CDR3 length: 15 residues. The V and J ends lost 4 bases and 2 bases respectively, with 12 bases between them. Per germline, CDR1 MNHEY and CDR2 SMNVEV (reference sequence). The CDR3 region has the DNA TGTGCCAGCAGTTCAAACGGTGAAGCTGGAAACACCATATATTTT. Protein sequence: CASSSNGEAGNTIYF.

The CDR3 here is CASRNSGKNGELFF. For the CDR3, the DNA is TGTGCCAGCAGGAATAGCGGGAAAAACGGGGAGCTGTTTTTT. The chain uses TRBV6-4 and TRBJ2-2; 8 bases line up with TRBD2. Germline assignment: CDR1 MRHNA and CDR2 SNTAGT. The CDR3 length is 14 residues. The J segment lost 7 bases and the V segment lost 6 bases, leaving 7 bases of the junction unmatched.

The CDR3 sequence: CASEPAATGFLTEAFF. In DNA form, the CDR3 reads TGTGCCAGCGAACCAGCCGCGACAGGGTTCCTCACTGAAGCTTTCTTT. The V gene is TRBV19, the J gene TRBJ1-1, with 7 bases matching TRBD1. CDR3 length: 16 residues. Germline V gene data show CDR1 as LNHDA and CDR2 as SQIVND (reference sequence). J lost 4 bases, V lost 9 bases, and 17 bases had no gene match.

This clone was seen once. This chain joins TRBV4-3 and TRBJ2-3; TRBD2 matches 10 bases. Per germline, CDR1 LGHNA and CDR2 YSLEER. V lost 3 bases, J lost 6 bases, and 9 bases stayed unmatched. The CDR3 contains 16 residues. The CDR3 sequence: CASSHDTSGVVDTQYF. Written as DNA, the CDR3 is TGCGCCAGCAGCCATGATACTAGCGGGGTTGTGGATACGCAGTATTTT.

This clone was picked up one time. The chain has TRBV5-5 and TRBJ1-5; a possible D gene is TRBD1 (5 bases). There are 15 residues in the CDR3. V lost 0 bases and J lost 7, with 14 bases in between. Germline-derived CDR1 and CDR2 are SGHKS and YYEKEE (reference sequence). The CDR3 DNA reads as TGTGCCAGCAGCTTGGGGCGGGGCGACGGGCAGCCCCAGCATTTT. Amino acids: CASSLGRGDGQPQHF.

The chain couples TRBV27 to TRBJ1-2; possibly TRBD1 for D (6 bases). Germline V lookup: CDR1 MNHEY, CDR2 SMNVEV (reference sequence). The CDR3 consists of 14 residues. V lost 5 bases to trimming and J lost 0 bases, with 10 bases between them. The CDR3 loop is CASSPGETNYGYTF. The CDR3 DNA is TGTGCCAGCAGTCCAGGGGAAACTAACTATGGCTACACCTTC.

The chain links TRBV20-1 to TRBJ2-5; 8 bases are a match to TRBD2. J lost 3 bases, V lost 3 bases, and 6 bases had no gene match. The V gene's germline CDR1 is DFQATT and CDR2 SNEGSKA (reference sequence). CDR3 size: 14 residues. The CDR3 spells CSASGALAEETQYF. The CDR3 region has the DNA TGCAGTGCTAGTGGAGCACTAGCGGAAGAGACCCAGTACTTC.

This chain uses TRBV3-1 (or the pseudogene TRBV3-2) with TRBJ2-1, with TRBD2 matching 10 bases. The CDR3 loop spans 15 amino acids. The V and J ends lost 7 bases and 5 bases, in that order; junction bases with no gene match: 8. Germline values: CDR1 LGHDT, CDR2 YNNKEL (reference sequence). The DNA for the CDR3 is TGTGCCAGCACCAGGTCGACTAGCGGGCACAATGAGCAGTTCTTC. Its translation is CASTRSTSGHNEQFF.

The chain links TRBV6-5 to TRBJ1-2, with 8 bases aligning to TRBD1. CDR3 length: 14 amino acids. CDR1 and CDR2 (germline): MNHEY, SVGAGI. V was pared by 6 bases and J by 4 bases, with 7 bases of the junction left unmatched. The CDR3 sequence: CASSRRDRFYGYTF. CDR3 DNA sequence: TGTGCCAGCAGCCGCCGGGACAGGTTCTATGGCTACACCTTC.

V and J are TRBV9 and TRBJ1-2; no reliable D call. Trimming removed 2 bases from V and 3 bases from J, with 8 bases in between. This CDR3 comprises 13 residues. CDR1 and CDR2 from the germline V gene are SGDLS and YYNGEE. The CDR3 loop reads CASSVGGHYGYTF. CDR3 DNA sequence: TGTGCCAGCAGCGTCGGAGGGCACTATGGCTACACCTTC.

This clone was counted a few times. The sample carries other DNA sequences with the same CDR3. The rearrangement joins TRBV7-6 to TRBJ1-2; a possible D gene is TRBD1 (6 bases). Trimming took 1 base from V and 2 from J, leaving 8 bases between them. Germline V lookup: CDR1 SGHVS, CDR2 FNYEAQ. The CDR3 extends over 14 amino acids. CDR3 sequence reads: CASSLGQGNYGYTF. For the CDR3, the DNA is TGTGCCAGCAGCTTAGGGCAGGGGAACTATGGCTACACCTTC.

The chain combines TRBV29-1 with TRBJ1-2, with TRBD1 matching 8 bases. Trimming cost V 7 bases and J 7 bases; bases outside gene matches: 14. Germline lookup yields CDR1 SQVTM and CDR2 ANQGSEA. The CDR3 has 14 residues. DNA of the CDR3: TGCAGCGCTCGACAGGACAGGGATGGAGGTGGCTACACCTTC. It codes for CSARQDRDGGGYTF.

J is TRBJ2-5 and V is TRBV5-4, with 9 bases matching TRBD1. The germline V gene encodes CDR1 SGHNT and CDR2 YYREEE (reference sequence). The V segment lost 4 bases and the J segment 5 bases; nucleotides outside the gene matches: 12. This CDR3 spans 16 amino acids. The CDR3 coding sequence is TGTGCCAGCAGCCTGACGGGACAGGGCGGTGTTGAGACCCAGTACTTC. Translating it yields CASSLTGQGGVETQYF.

There are a few counts of this clone. V and J are TRBV12-3 or TRBV12-4 and TRBJ2-3; D unresolved. The CDR3 has 13 residues. V shed 4 bases and J shed 1 base, with 6 bases lying between them. The CDR3 coding sequence is TGTGCCAGCAGTTCGAGGCGCACAGATACGCAGTATTTT. Residues: CASSSRRTDTQYF.